Following are 15 T cell receptor beta chains from one sample sequenced in a study of blood T cell repertoires in COVID-19. The protocol was immunoSEQ multiplex PCR, while the TCRdb copy is restricted to in-frame clones and leaves out a portion. Altogether about 81,000 clones are present, more than 75% being singletons, with the ten largest covering roughly 15%. Sequencing was done on a sample of peripheral blood. The receptor source for this set is a woman in her seventies with acute or convalescent COVID-19.

The gene calls are TRBV2 and TRBJ1-2, with D tentatively TRBD1 (5 bases). The CDR3 is 18 residues long. Trimming shortened V by 2 bases and J by 3 bases, and 22 bases separated the two germline ends. Germline V lookup: CDR1 SNHLY, CDR2 FYNNEI. CDR3 protein: CASSELVPTGRKDYGYTF. The CDR3 coding sequence is TGTGCCAGCAGTGAATTGGTTCCCACAGGACGGAAGGACTATGGCTACACCTTC.

V gene TRBV7-9 combines with J gene TRBJ2-5, with 7 bases aligning to TRBD2. Germline V lookup: CDR1 SEHNR, CDR2 FQNEAQ (reference sequence). V trimming: 2 bases; J trimming: 3 bases; junction bases outside the gene matches: 0. The CDR3 has 13 amino acids. CDR3: CASSLTSEETQYF. In DNA form, the CDR3 reads TGTGCCAGCAGCTTAACTAGCGAAGAGACCCAGTACTTC.

This chain joins TRBV6-5 and TRBJ2-7; 9 bases fit TRBD2. This CDR3 spans 14 amino acids. The V segment lost 5 bases and the J segment 2 bases; nucleotides outside the gene matches: 4. Germline loops: CDR1 MNHEY, CDR2 SVGAGI. CDR3 protein: CASSTSGFPYEQYV. The DNA for the CDR3 is TGTGCCAGCAGTACTAGCGGGTTCCCCTACGAGCAGTACGTC.

This sequence joins TRBV7-2 and TRBJ2-1; 12 nucleotides agree with TRBD2. CDR1 and CDR2 (germline): SGHTA, FQGNSA. Unmatched junction bases numbered 6, after V lost 5 bases and J lost 1 base. The CDR3 covers 17 residues. The CDR3 DNA reads TGTGCCAGCAGCCCGCGGACTAGCGGGACTTCCTACAATGAGCAGTTCTTC. It translates to CASSPRTSGTSYNEQFF.

In its sample, this clone was seen once. V and J are TRBV25-1 and TRBJ1-1; 7 bases are a match to TRBD1. CDR3 length: 10 amino acids. Germline-derived CDR1 and CDR2 are MGHDK and SYGVNS. J gave up 11 bases and V 6 bases, and 3 bases lay outside the gene matches. This CDR3 is CASSDREAFF. The CDR3, as DNA: TGTGCCAGCAGCGACAGGGAGGCTTTCTTT.

The CDR3 reads CASSLLGQGARDTQYF. CDR3 coding DNA: TGCGCCAGCAGCTTGTTGGGGCAGGGGGCCAGGGATACGCAGTATTTT. The chain uses TRBV5-1 and TRBJ2-3; 8 positions match TRBD1. Germline V gene data show CDR1 as SGHRS and CDR2 as YFSETQ. The V segment lost 1 base and the J segment 6 bases; nucleotides outside the gene matches: 10. The CDR3 runs 16 residues.

The J gene is TRBJ2-5, the V gene TRBV7-2; 8 bases align to TRBD2. In germline, CDR1 is SGHTA, CDR2 FQGNSA. V lost 4 bases and J lost 5; bases outside the gene matches: 9. The CDR3 sequence is 15 residues long. DNA of the CDR3: TGTGCCAGCAGCTCCCGAGCGGGGGCGGGGGAGACCCAGTACTTC. It specifies CASSSRAGAGETQYF.

The V and J genes are TRBV7-9 and TRBJ1-5; a possible D gene is TRBD1 (5 bases). V was cut by 4 bases and J by 1 base, with 8 bases left in between. CDR1 SEHNR and CDR2 FQNEAQ come from the germline V gene (reference sequence). The CDR3 loop spans 14 amino acids. For the CDR3, the DNA is TGTGCCAGCAGCTGGGGGGGAAGCAATCAGCCCCAGCATTTT. Its translation: CASSWGGSNQPQHF. Combining the CDR3 with reference TRBV7-9 and TRBJ1-5 gives the whole variable domain DTGVSQNPRHKITKRGQNVTFRCDPISEHNRLYWYRQTLGQGPEFLTYFQNEAQLEKSRLLSDRFSAERPKGSFSTLEIQRTEQGDSAMYLCASSWGGSNQPQHFGDGTRLSIL.

The V and J genes are TRBV12-2 and TRBJ2-3; the D call TRBD1 from the table was never checked on the DNA. TRBV12-2 is deemed a pseudogene. The CDR3 extends over 13 amino acids. In DNA form, the CDR3 reads TGTGCAAGTCGCGGGGCGGGCACAGATACGCAGTATTTT. This encodes CASRGAGTDTQYF.

The rearrangement joins TRBV3-1 (or the pseudogene TRBV3-2) to TRBJ1-6; 7 bases agree with TRBD1. Germline CDR1 LGHDT, CDR2 YNNKEL (reference sequence). Trimming at V came to 2 bases and at J to 10 bases, leaving 2 bases not matched to a gene. The CDR3 totals 13 residues. This CDR3 is CASSQQTGSPLHF. As DNA, the CDR3 is TGTGCCAGCAGCCAACAGACAGGGTCACCCCTCCACTTT.

This clone has a single count. The chain has TRBV3-1 (or the pseudogene TRBV3-2) and TRBJ2-1, with a possible D match to TRBD1 (6 bases). The CDR3 is made up of 17 amino acids. Germline CDR1 reads LGHDT; CDR2 reads YNNKEL (reference sequence). The germline V and J ends were trimmed by 0 bases and 7 bases, with 19 bases remaining between them. The CDR3 sequence is CASSQDPGQPRKNEQFF. In DNA, the CDR3 is TGTGCCAGCAGCCAAGACCCGGGACAACCCCGGAAAAATGAGCAGTTCTTC.

The chain recombines TRBV10-3 with TRBJ2-5; 11 nucleotides agree with TRBD1. The CDR3 runs to 15 residues. With V trimmed by 0 bases and J by 5 bases, 2 bases remained unmatched. Germline CDR1 reads ENHRY; CDR2 reads SYGVKD. CDR3 region: CAISESRDRGETQYF. CDR3 coding DNA: TGTGCCATCAGTGAGTCCCGGGACAGGGGGGAGACCCAGTACTTC.

This clone was counted a few times. V is TRBV29-1 and J is TRBJ1-1; D remains ambiguous. The CDR3 extends over 13 amino acids. CDR1 and CDR2 from the germline V gene are SQVTM and ANQGSEA. Trimming shortened V by 2 bases and J by 1 base, and 8 bases separated the two germline ends. Here the CDR3 DNA reads TGCAGCGTTGAACGGGGTCGGAACACTGAAGCTTTCTTT. Protein: CSVERGRNTEAFF.

This chain links TRBV5-6 with TRBJ2-2; TRBD1 is a possible D gene (6 bases). Germline values: CDR1 SGHDT, CDR2 YYEEEE. Trimming took off 2 bases at V and 7 bases at J, with 6 bases between the two ends. The CDR3 has 12 residues. DNA for the CDR3: TGTGCCAGCAGCTTAGGGGGCGGGGAGCTGTTTTTT. Residues: CASSLGGGELFF.

The chain links TRBV6-5 to TRBJ1-6, with D uncertain. The germline V and J ends were trimmed by 0 bases and 5 bases, with 8 bases remaining between them. CDR1 is MNHEY and CDR2 is SVGAGI in the germline V gene. CDR3 length: 15 amino acids. CDR3 DNA sequence: TGTGCCAGCAGTTACTCGCCCGGGGATAATTCACCCCTCCACTTT. Residues: CASSYSPGDNSPLHF.